This TCR beta chain was retrieved from a study of blood T cell repertoires in COVID-19. How the authors handled the data: Estimation of nucleated cell counts relied on the amplification of reference gene primers. The repertoire was sequenced with immunoSEQ multiplex PCR; TCRdb's copy has only in-frame clones and lacks some. V, J and clone size reflect that table, while D and trimming were determined from the DNA. The sample shows about 120,000 clones, 80% to 90% of them seen only once. This clone was seen a single time. The TCR was taken from a woman in her sixties or seventies with acute or convalescent COVID-19. The material sequenced was peripheral blood.

The CDR3 DNA is TGTGCCAGCAGCCAAGTATCAGATTTTTACACTGAAGCTTTCTTT. It codes for CASSQVSDFYTEAFF. The chain uses TRBV3-1 (or the pseudogene TRBV3-2) and TRBJ1-1; D uncertain. Trimming removed 1 base at V and 3 bases at J, with 12 bases between. CDR1 and CDR2 (germline): LGHDT, YNNKEL (reference sequence). The CDR3 totals 15 residues.